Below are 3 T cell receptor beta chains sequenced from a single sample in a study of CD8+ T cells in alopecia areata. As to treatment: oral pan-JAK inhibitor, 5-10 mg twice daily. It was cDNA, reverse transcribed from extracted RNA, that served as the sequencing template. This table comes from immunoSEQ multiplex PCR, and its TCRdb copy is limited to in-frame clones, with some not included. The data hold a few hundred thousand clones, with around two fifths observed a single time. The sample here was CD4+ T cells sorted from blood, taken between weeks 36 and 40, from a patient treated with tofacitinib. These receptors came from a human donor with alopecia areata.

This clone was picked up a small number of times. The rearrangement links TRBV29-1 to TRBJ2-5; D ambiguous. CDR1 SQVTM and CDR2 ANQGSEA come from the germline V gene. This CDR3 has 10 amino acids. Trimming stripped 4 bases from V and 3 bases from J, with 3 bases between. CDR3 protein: CSVVKETQYF. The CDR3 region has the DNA TGCAGCGTTGTTAAAGAGACCCAGTACTTC.

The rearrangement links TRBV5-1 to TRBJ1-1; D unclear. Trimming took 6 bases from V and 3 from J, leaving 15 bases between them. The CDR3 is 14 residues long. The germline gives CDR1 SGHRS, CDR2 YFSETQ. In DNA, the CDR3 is TGCGCCAGCACTGGCCCTCCGGCGGACACTGAAGCTTTCTTT. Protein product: CASTGPPADTEAFF.

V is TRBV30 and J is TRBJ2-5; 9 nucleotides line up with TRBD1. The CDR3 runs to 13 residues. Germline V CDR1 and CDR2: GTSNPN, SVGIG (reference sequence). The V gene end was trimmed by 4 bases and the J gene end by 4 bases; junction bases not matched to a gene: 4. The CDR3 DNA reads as TGTGCCTGGAAAGCGGGACAGGGAGAGACCCAGTACTTC. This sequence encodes CAWKAGQGETQYF.